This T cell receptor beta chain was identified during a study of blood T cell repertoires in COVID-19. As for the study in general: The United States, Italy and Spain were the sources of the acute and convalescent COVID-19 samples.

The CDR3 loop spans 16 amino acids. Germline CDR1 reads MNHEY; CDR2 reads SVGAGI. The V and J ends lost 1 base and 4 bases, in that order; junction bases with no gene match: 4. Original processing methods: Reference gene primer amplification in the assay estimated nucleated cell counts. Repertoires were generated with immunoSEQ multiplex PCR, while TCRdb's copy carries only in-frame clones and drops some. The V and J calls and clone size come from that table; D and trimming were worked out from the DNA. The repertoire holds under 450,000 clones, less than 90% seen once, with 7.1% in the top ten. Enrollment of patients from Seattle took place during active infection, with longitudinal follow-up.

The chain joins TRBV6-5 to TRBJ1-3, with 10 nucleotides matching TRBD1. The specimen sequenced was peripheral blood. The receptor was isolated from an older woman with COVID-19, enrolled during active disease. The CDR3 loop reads CASSYLGTGAGNTIYF. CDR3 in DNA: TGTGCCAGCAGTTACTTGGGGACAGGGGCCGGAAACACCATATATTTT.